This paragraph covers one TCR beta chain sequence. The data belong to a study of blood T cell repertoires in COVID-19. Study as a whole: The samples span acute and convalescent COVID-19 from the United States, Italy and Spain. The cDNA or gDNA used as material had been derived from T cells, B-cell-depleted T cells, or PBMCs.

Per the study methods: Estimation of nucleated cell counts was performed using reference gene primer amplification. Assay: immunoSEQ multiplex PCR; the TCRdb copy retains only in-frame clones and omits some. V and J calls and clone size come straight from that table; D and trimming were deduced from the DNA. The table lists around 110,000 clones, around 78% of them singletons. The sample comprised peripheral blood. This TCR was sampled from a man aged 25 to 40 with acute or convalescent COVID-19.

The CDR3 loop is CASSVDHLGGEKLFF. In DNA, the CDR3 is TGTGCCAGCAGTGTCGATCACCTTGGAGGGGAAAAACTGTTTTTT. V gene TRBV2 combines with J gene TRBJ1-4; D uncertain. The V gene lost 4 bases and the J gene lost 8 bases, with 17 bases spanning the gap. Per the germline V gene, CDR1 is SNHLY and CDR2 is FYNNEI. The CDR3 contains 15 residues.